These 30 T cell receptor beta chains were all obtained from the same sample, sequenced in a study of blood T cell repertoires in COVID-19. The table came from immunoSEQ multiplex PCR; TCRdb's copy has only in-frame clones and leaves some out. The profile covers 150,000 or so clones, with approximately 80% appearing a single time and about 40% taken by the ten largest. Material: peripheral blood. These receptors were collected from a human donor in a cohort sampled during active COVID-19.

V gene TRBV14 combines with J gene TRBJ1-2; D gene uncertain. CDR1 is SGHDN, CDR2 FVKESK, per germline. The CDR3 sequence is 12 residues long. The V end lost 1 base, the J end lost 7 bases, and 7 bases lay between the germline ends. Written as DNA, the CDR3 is TGTGCCAGCAGCCAAGTTAAATCTGGCTACACCTTC. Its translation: CASSQVKSGYTF.

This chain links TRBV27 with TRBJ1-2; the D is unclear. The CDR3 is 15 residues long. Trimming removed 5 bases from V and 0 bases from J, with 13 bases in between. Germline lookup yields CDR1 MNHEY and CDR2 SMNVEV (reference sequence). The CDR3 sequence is CASSPRVTANYGYTF. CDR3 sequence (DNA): TGTGCCAGCAGTCCGAGGGTAACAGCTAACTATGGCTACACCTTC.

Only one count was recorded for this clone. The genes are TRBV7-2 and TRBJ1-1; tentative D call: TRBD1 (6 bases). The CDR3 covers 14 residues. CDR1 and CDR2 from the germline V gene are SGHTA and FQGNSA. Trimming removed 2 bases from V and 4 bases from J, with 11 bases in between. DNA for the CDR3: TGTGCCAGCAGCTTATCAAGGGGGACCACTGAAGCTTTCTTT. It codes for CASSLSRGTTEAFF.

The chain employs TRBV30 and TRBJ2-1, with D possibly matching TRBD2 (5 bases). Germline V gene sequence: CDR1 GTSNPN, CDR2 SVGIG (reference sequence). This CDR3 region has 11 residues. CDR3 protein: CAWASGGEQFF. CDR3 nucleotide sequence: TGTGCTTGGGCCTCCGGAGGCGAGCAGTTCTTC.

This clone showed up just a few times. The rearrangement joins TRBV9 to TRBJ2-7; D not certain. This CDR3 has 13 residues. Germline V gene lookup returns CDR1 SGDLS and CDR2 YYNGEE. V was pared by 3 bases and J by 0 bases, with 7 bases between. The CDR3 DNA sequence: TGTGCCAGCAGCGAGCAGGTCTCCTACGAGCAGTACTTC. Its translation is CASSEQVSYEQYF. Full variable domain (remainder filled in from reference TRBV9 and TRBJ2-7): DSGVTQTPKHLITATGQRVTLRCSPRSGDLSVYWYQQSLDQGLQFLIQYYNGEERAKGNILERFSAQQFPDLHSELNLSSLELGDSALYFCASSEQVSYEQYFGPGTRLTVT.

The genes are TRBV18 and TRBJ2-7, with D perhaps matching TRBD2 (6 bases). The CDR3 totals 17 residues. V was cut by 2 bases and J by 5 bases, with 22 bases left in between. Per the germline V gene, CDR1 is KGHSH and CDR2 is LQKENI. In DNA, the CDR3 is TGTGCCAGCTCACCAGGACCCCCAGGGAGGTCTGGGGACGAGCAGTACTTC. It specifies CASSPGPPGRSGDEQYF.

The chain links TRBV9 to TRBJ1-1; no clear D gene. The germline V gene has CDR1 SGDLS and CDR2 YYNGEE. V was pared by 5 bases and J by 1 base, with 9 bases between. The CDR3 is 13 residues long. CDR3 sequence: CASSRLENTEAFF. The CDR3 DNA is TGTGCCAGCAGTCGACTCGAGAACACTGAAGCTTTCTTT. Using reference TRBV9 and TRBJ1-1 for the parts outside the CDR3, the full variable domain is DSGVTQTPKHLITATGQRVTLRCSPRSGDLSVYWYQQSLDQGLQFLIQYYNGEERAKGNILERFSAQQFPDLHSELNLSSLELGDSALYFCASSRLENTEAFFGQGTRLTVV.

CDR3 nucleotides: TGCGCCAGCAGCTTGGGCCCCGACAGGGAAGAGACCCAGTACTTC. Its translation: CASSLGPDREETQYF. The V and J genes are TRBV5-1 and TRBJ2-5; 7 bases agree with TRBD1. The trim removed 0 bases at V and 3 bases at J, leaving 5 bases unmatched. The germline V gene has CDR1 SGHRS and CDR2 YFSETQ. The CDR3 sequence is 15 residues long.

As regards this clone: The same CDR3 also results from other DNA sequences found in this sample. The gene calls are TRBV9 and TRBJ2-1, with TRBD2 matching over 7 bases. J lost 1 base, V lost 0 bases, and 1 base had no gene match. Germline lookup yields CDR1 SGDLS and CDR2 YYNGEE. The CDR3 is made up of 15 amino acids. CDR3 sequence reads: CASSVAGGSYNEQFF. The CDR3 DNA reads TGTGCCAGCAGCGTAGCGGGGGGTTCCTACAATGAGCAGTTCTTC. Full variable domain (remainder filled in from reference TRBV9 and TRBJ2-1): DSGVTQTPKHLITATGQRVTLRCSPRSGDLSVYWYQQSLDQGLQFLIQYYNGEERAKGNILERFSAQQFPDLHSELNLSSLELGDSALYFCASSVAGGSYNEQFFGPGTRLTVL.

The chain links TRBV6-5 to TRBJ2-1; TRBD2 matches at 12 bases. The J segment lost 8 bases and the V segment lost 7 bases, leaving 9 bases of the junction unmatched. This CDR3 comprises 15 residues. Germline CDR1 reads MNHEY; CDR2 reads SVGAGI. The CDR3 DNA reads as TGTGCCAGCACTCGACTAGCGGGGGTCACCCATGAGCAGTTCTTC. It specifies CASTRLAGVTHEQFF.

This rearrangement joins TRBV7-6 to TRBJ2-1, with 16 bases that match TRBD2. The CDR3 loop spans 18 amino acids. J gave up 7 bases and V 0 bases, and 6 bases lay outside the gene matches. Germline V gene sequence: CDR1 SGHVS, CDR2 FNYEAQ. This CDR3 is CASSLARGLAGGRNEQFF. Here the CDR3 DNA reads TGTGCCAGCAGCTTAGCAAGGGGACTAGCGGGGGGGCGGAATGAGCAGTTCTTC.

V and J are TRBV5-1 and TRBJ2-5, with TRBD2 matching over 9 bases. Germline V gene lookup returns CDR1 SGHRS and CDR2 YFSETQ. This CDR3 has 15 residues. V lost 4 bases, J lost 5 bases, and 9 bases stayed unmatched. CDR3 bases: TGCGCCAGCAGCCCCCAATGGAGCGGGGGGGAGACCCAGTACTTC. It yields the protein CASSPQWSGGETQYF.

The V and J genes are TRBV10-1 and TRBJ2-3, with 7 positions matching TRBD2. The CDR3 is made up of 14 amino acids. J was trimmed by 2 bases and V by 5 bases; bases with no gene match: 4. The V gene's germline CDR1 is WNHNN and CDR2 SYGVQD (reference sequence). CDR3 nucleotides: TGCGCCAGCAGTCCGGGGGGAACCACAGATACGCAGTATTTT. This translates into CASSPGGTTDTQYF.

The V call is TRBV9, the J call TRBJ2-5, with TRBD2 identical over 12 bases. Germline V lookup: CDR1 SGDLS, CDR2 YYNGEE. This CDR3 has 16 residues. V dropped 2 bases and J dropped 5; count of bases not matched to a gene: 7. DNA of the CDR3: TGTGCCAGCAGCGTCGCTAGCGGGGGGGCATTCGAGACCCAGTACTTC. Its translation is CASSVASGGAFETQYF.

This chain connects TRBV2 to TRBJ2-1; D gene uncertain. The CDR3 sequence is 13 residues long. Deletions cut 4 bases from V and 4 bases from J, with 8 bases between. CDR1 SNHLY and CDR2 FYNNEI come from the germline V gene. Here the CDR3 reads CASSGTSYNEQFF. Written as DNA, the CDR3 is TGTGCCAGCAGTGGTACTTCGTACAATGAGCAGTTCTTC.

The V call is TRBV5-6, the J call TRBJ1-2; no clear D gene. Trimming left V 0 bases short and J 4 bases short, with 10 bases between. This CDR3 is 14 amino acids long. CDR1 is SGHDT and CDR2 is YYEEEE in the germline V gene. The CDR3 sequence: CASSLDGRSYGYTF. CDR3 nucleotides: TGTGCCAGCAGCTTGGATGGCAGATCCTATGGCTACACCTTC.

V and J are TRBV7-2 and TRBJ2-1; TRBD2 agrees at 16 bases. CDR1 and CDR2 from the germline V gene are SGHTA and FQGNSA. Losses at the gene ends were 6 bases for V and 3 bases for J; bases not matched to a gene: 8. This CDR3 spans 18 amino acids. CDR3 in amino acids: CASRSGTSGGASYNEQFF. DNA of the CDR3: TGTGCCAGCAGGTCCGGGACTAGCGGGGGGGCAAGCTACAATGAGCAGTTCTTC.

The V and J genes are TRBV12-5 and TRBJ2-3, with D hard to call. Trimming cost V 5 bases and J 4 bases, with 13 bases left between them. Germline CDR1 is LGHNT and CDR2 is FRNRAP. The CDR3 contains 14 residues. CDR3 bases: TGTGCTAGTGGTCTTACTCCTCGGGCAGATACGCAGTATTTT. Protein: CASGLTPRADTQYF.

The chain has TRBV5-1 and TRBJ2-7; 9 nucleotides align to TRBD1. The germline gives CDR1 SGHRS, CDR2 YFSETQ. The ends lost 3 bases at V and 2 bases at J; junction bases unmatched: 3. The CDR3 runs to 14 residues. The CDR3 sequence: CASSSGDRAYEQYF. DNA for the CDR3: TGCGCCAGCAGCTCGGGGGACAGGGCCTACGAGCAGTACTTC.

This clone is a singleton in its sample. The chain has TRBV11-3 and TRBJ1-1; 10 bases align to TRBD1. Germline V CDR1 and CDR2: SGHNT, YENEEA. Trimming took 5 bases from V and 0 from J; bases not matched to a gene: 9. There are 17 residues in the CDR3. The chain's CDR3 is CASSTPGTGDLNTEAFF. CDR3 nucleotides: TGTGCCAGCAGCACCCCCGGGACAGGGGACTTGAACACTGAAGCTTTCTTT.

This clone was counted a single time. This chain's CDR3 is CASSSGTAWVGYTF. DNA of the CDR3: TGTGCCAGCAGCTCCGGGACAGCGTGGGTTGGCTACACCTTC. This chain uses TRBV11-2 with TRBJ1-2; 7 bases align to TRBD1. The germline CDR1 and CDR2 sequences are SGHAT and FQNNGV. The V and J ends lost 4 bases and 7 bases, in that order; junction bases with no gene match: 9. This CDR3 comprises 14 residues.

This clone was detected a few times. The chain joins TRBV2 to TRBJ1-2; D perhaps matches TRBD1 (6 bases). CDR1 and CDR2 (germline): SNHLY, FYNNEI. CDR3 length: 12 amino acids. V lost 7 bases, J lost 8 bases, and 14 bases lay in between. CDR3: CASNLETGGYTF. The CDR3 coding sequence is TGTGCCAGCAACTTAGAGACAGGCGGCTACACCTTC.

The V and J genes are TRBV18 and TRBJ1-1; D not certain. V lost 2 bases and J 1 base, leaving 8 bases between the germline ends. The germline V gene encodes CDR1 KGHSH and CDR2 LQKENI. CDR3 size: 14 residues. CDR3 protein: CASSPSQKNTEAFF. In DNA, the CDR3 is TGTGCCAGCTCACCATCTCAGAAGAACACTGAAGCTTTCTTT.

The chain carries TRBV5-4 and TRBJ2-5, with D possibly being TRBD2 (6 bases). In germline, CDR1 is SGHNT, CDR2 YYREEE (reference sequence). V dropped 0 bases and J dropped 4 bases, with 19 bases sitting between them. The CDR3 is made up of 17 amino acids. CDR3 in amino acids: CASSLGLTRGSGETQYF. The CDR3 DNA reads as TGTGCCAGCAGCTTGGGTTTGACTAGAGGCTCGGGAGAGACCCAGTACTTC.

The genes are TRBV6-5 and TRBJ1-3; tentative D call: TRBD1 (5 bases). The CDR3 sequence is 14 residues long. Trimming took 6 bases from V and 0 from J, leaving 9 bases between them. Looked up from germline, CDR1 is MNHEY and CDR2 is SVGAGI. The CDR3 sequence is CASRYRSSGNTIYF. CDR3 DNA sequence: TGTGCCAGCAGGTACAGGAGCTCTGGAAACACCATATATTTT.

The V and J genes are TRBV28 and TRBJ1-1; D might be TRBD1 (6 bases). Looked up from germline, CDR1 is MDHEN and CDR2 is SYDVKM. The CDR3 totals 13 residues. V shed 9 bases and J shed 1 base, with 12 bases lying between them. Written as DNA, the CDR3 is TGTGCCAGTTTTTGGACAGAGAACACTGAAGCTTTCTTT. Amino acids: CASFWTENTEAFF.

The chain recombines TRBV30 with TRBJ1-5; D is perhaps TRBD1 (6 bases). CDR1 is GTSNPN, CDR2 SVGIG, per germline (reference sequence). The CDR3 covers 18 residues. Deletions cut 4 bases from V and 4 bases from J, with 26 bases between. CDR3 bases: TGTGCCTGGAACCGGGGGGGGCGGGGGCGCATTCTAAATCAGCCCCAGCATTTT. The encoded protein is CAWNRGGRGRILNQPQHF. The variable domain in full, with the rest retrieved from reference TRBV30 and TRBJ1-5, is SQTIHQWPATLVQPVGSPLSLECTVEGTSNPNLYWYRQAAGRGLQLLFYSVGIGQISSEVPQNLSASRPQDRQFILSSKKLLLSDSGFYLCAWNRGGRGRILNQPQHFGDGTRLSIL.

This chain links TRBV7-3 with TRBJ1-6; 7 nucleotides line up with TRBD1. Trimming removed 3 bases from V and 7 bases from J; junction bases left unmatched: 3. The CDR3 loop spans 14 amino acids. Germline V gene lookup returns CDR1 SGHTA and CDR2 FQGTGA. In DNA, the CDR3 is TGTGCCAGCAGCTTGGGACAGCGGAATTCACCCCTCCACTTT. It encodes CASSLGQRNSPLHF. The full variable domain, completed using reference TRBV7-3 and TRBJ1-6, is GAGVSQTPSNKVTEKGKYVELRCDPISGHTALYWYRQSLGQGPEFLIYFQGTGAADDSGLPNDRFFAVRPEGSVSTLKIQRTERGDSAVYLCASSLGQRNSPLHFGNGTRLTVT.

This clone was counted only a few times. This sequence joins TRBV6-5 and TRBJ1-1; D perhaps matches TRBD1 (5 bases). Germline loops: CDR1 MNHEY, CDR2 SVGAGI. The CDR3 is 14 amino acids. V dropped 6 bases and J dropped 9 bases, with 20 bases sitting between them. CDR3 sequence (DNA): TGTGCCAGCAGCCAGGGATCTCCCAACCTTCAAGCTTTCTTT. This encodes CASSQGSPNLQAFF.

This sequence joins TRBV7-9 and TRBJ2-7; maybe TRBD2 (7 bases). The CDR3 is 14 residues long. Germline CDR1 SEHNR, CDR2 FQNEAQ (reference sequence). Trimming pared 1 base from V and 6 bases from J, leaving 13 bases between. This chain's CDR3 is CASSLVAGEGEQYF. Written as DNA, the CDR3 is TGTGCCAGCAGCTTAGTCGCAGGGGAGGGCGAGCAGTACTTC.